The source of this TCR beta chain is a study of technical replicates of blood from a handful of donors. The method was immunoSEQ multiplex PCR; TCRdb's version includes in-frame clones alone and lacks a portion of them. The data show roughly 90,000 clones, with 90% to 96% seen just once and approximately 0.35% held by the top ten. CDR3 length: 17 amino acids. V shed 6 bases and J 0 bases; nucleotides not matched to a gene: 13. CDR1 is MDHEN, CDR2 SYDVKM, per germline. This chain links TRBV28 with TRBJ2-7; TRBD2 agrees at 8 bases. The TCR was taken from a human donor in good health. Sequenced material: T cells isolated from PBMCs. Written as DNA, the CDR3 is TGTGCCAGCAGCCCCCGCGCCGGGACTAGAACCTCCTACGAGCAGTACTTC. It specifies CASSPRAGTRTSYEQYF.